The 31 T cell receptor beta chains below come from one sample, sequenced in a study of T cell changes during pregnancy in multiple sclerosis. Measured with immunoSEQ multiplex PCR; TCRdb has only the in-frame clones, and not every one. This table holds around 70,000 clones, roughly 92% found once. This material consisted of peripheral blood, taken after pregnancy. The receptors shown here come from a female donor in good health, enrolled as a control in a pregnancy study.

The chain recombines TRBV15 with TRBJ1-5; 8 bases match TRBD1. The germline CDR1 and CDR2 sequences are LNHNV and YYDKDF (reference sequence). Trimming at V came to 0 bases and at J to 0 bases, leaving 10 bases not matched to a gene. This CDR3 contains 19 residues. This CDR3 reads CATSRDPGQGGNSNQPQHF. CDR3 in DNA: TGTGCCACCAGCAGAGATCCCGGACAGGGTGGGAATAGCAATCAGCCCCAGCATTTT. Full variable domain (missing parts from reference TRBV15 and TRBJ1-5): DAMVIQNPRYQVTQFGKPVTLSCSQTLNHNVMYWYQQKSSQAPKLLFHYYDKDFNNEADTPDNFQSRRPNTSFCFLDIRSPGLGDTAMYLCATSRDPGQGGNSNQPQHFGDGTRLSIL.

The chain has TRBV25-1 and TRBJ2-3; possibly TRBD1 for D (5 bases). The germline CDR1 and CDR2 sequences are MGHDK and SYGVNS. Trimming left V 5 bases short and J 3 bases short, with 15 bases between. The length of the CDR3 is 15 residues. In DNA, the CDR3 is TGTGCCAGCAGTCCCCGGACACGAACAACAGATACGCAGTATTTT. Amino acid sequence: CASSPRTRTTDTQYF.

The chain links TRBV21-1 to TRBJ1-1; the table's D call, TRBD1, was not checked against the DNA. TRBV21-1 is a pseudogene. The CDR3 is 15 amino acids. The CDR3 reads CASTLRGTGSEWTFF. The CDR3 DNA reads as TGTGCCAGCACCCTAAGGGGGACAGGGAGTGAGTGGACTTTCTTT.

The rearrangement joins TRBV5-6 to TRBJ1-5; D call uncertain. Germline V CDR1 and CDR2: SGHDT, YYEEEE. V lost 2 bases, J lost 0 bases, and 9 bases lay in between. The length of the CDR3 is 15 residues. This CDR3 is CASSFQVDSNQPQHF. In DNA form, the CDR3 reads TGTGCCAGCAGCTTCCAGGTAGATAGCAATCAGCCCCAGCATTTT.

The V call is TRBV5-1, the J call TRBJ2-7, with 9 positions matching TRBD2. Trimming removed 2 bases from V and 5 bases from J; junction bases left unmatched: 5. CDR3 length: 14 residues. Germline loops: CDR1 SGHRS, CDR2 YFSETQ. In DNA form, the CDR3 reads TGCGCCAGCAGCTTCAATAGCGGGAGCAACGAGCAGTACTTC. This translates into CASSFNSGSNEQYF.

This chain links TRBV2 with TRBJ2-5, with D maybe TRBD2 (6 bases). The CDR3 loop spans 11 amino acids. Deletions cut 4 bases from V and 14 bases from J, with 14 bases between. Per germline, CDR1 SNHLY and CDR2 FYNNEI. The CDR3 DNA follows: TGTGCCAGCAGTGGTTTGACTAGAGATTACTTC. This gives the protein CASSGLTRDYF.

V is TRBV11-2 and J is TRBJ2-7; possible D gene TRBD2, 6 bases. The germline V and J ends were trimmed by 3 bases and 1 base, with 10 bases remaining between them. Germline lookup yields CDR1 SGHAT and CDR2 FQNNGV. There are 14 residues in the CDR3. The CDR3 spells CASSFGGPSYEQYF. In DNA, the CDR3 is TGTGCCAGCAGCTTCGGGGGACCGTCCTACGAGCAGTACTTC.

The V and J genes are TRBV7-9 and TRBJ2-6, with 7 positions matching TRBD1. Germline CDR1 is SEHNR and CDR2 is FQNEAQ (reference sequence). The CDR3 consists of 17 residues. The trim removed 4 bases at V and 4 bases at J, leaving 10 bases unmatched. Here the CDR3 reads CASSWGQGVRGANVLTF. CDR3 bases: TGTGCCAGCAGCTGGGGCCAGGGGGTAAGAGGGGCCAACGTCCTGACTTTC.

J is TRBJ2-7 and V is TRBV11-2; possibly TRBD2 for D (8 bases). The CDR3 length is 17 residues. Germline-derived CDR1 and CDR2 are SGHAT and FQNNGV. V was clipped by 1 base and J by 6 bases, with 22 bases between them. DNA for the CDR3: TGTGCCAGCAGCTTAGGAAGGGGGCAGGGACTAGGTGCCGAGCAGTACTTC. It codes for CASSLGRGQGLGAEQYF.

The V and J genes are TRBV19 and TRBJ1-3; 8 positions match TRBD1. Germline V gene sequence: CDR1 LNHDA, CDR2 SQIVND (reference sequence). The CDR3 extends over 14 amino acids. J gave up 4 bases and V 8 bases, and 7 bases lay outside the gene matches. The CDR3 DNA is TGTGCCAGTCGGAGGACAGGGAGCGGAAACACCATATATTTT. It encodes CASRRTGSGNTIYF.

J is TRBJ1-3 and V is TRBV29-1, with 7 bases matching TRBD1. Trimming at V came to 8 bases and at J to 2 bases, leaving 3 bases not matched to a gene. The germline CDR1 and CDR2 sequences are SQVTM and ANQGSEA. The CDR3 runs 12 residues. This chain's CDR3 is CSTRGTGNTIYF. The CDR3 nucleotides read TGCAGCACCAGGGGGACTGGAAACACCATATATTTT.

This clone was seen just once. The chain couples TRBV9 to TRBJ2-1; perhaps TRBD2 as D (7 bases). V dropped 3 bases and J dropped 2 bases, with 12 bases sitting between them. CDR3 length: 15 residues. Germline V lookup: CDR1 SGDLS, CDR2 YYNGEE. CDR3 protein: CASSEWGGPYNEQFF. Here the CDR3 DNA reads TGTGCCAGCAGCGAGTGGGGGGGCCCCTACAATGAGCAGTTCTTC. The whole variable domain, remainder taken from reference TRBV9 and TRBJ2-1, is DSGVTQTPKHLITATGQRVTLRCSPRSGDLSVYWYQQSLDQGLQFLIQYYNGEERAKGNILERFSAQQFPDLHSELNLSSLELGDSALYFCASSEWGGPYNEQFFGPGTRLTVL.

The chain joins TRBV10-2 to TRBJ2-1; D gene unclear. CDR3 length: 12 amino acids. Trimming pared 2 bases from V and 3 bases from J, leaving 2 bases between. The germline gives CDR1 WSHSY, CDR2 SAAADI. Here the CDR3 reads CASSEHYNEQFF. CDR3 DNA: TGCGCCAGCAGTGAGCACTACAATGAGCAGTTCTTC.

The chain couples TRBV2 to TRBJ2-3, with 15 bases matching TRBD2. V shed 5 bases, J shed 3 bases, and the junction held 9 bases outside the gene matches. Per the germline V gene, CDR1 is SNHLY and CDR2 is FYNNEI. The CDR3 consists of 18 residues. CDR3 in amino acids: CASSSPGLAGGRTDTQYF. The CDR3 DNA follows: TGTGCCAGCAGTTCCCCGGGACTAGCGGGGGGTAGGACAGATACGCAGTATTTT. The whole variable domain, filled in from reference TRBV2 and TRBJ2-3, reads EPEVTQTPSHQVTQMGQEVILRCVPISNHLYFYWYRQILGQKVEFLVSFYNNEISEKSEIFDDQFSVERPDGSNFTLKIRSTKLEDSAMYFCASSSPGLAGGRTDTQYFGPGTRLTVL.

The chain carries TRBV6-6 and TRBJ2-2; TRBD2 matches at 9 bases. The CDR3 sequence is 15 residues long. Germline lookup yields CDR1 MNHNY and CDR2 SVGAGI (reference sequence). Losses at the gene ends were 6 bases for V and 3 bases for J; bases not matched to a gene: 5. CDR3 DNA: TGTGCCAGCAGACAGCGGGGGGCTCACACCGGGGAGCTGTTTTTT. Amino acid sequence: CASRQRGAHTGELFF.

V and J are TRBV7-9 and TRBJ2-7; D is perhaps TRBD2 (6 bases). The ends were cut back, 2 bases at V and 1 base at J, with 9 bases in the middle. The length of the CDR3 is 14 residues. CDR1 and CDR2 (germline): SEHNR, FQNEAQ (reference sequence). CDR3: CASSLSGTSYEQYF. The CDR3 DNA is TGTGCCAGCAGCTTATCCGGGACTTCCTACGAGCAGTACTTC.

This sequence joins TRBV6-6 and TRBJ1-1; D not certain. V gave up 7 bases and J gave up 7 bases, with 13 bases separating them. This CDR3 has 12 amino acids. In germline, CDR1 is MNHNY, CDR2 SVGAGI (reference sequence). CDR3 nucleotide sequence: TGTGCCAGCACTTTGGAGGAGGGTGAAGCTTTCTTT. Translation gives CASTLEEGEAFF.

The chain uses TRBV28 and TRBJ2-7; 7 bases fit TRBD1. J lost 0 bases, V lost 9 bases, and 5 bases had no gene match. The CDR3 is 13 residues long. CDR1 MDHEN and CDR2 SYDVKM come from the germline V gene. The CDR3 is CASTGDPSYEQYF. CDR3 DNA: TGTGCCAGTACAGGGGATCCCTCCTACGAGCAGTACTTC.

The rearrangement uses TRBV5-1 and TRBJ2-1; no clear D gene. CDR1 SGHRS and CDR2 YFSETQ come from the germline V gene. The CDR3 consists of 12 residues. Deletions cut 0 bases from V and 6 bases from J, with 4 bases between. CDR3 DNA: TGCGCCAGCAGCTTGGTACTCAATGAGCAGTTCTTC. Its protein is CASSLVLNEQFF.

The chain carries TRBV5-5 and TRBJ2-1; D is perhaps TRBD2 (5 bases). Trimming shortened V by 0 bases and J by 6 bases, and 7 bases separated the two germline ends. The CDR3 is 13 residues long. CDR1 is SGHKS, CDR2 YYEKEE, per germline (reference sequence). The CDR3 DNA sequence: TGTGCCAGCAGCTTGGTAGGAGGCAATGAGCAGTTCTTC. Protein product: CASSLVGGNEQFF.

The chain is built from TRBV27 and TRBJ1-2, with 7 bases identical to TRBD1. V was pared by 3 bases and J by 8 bases, with 12 bases of the junction left unmatched. This CDR3 is built from 15 residues. CDR1 is MNHEY, CDR2 SMNVEV, per germline (reference sequence). The CDR3 protein is CASSFIPEDRYGYTF. CDR3 nucleotide sequence: TGTGCCAGCAGTTTCATCCCCGAGGACAGGTACGGCTACACCTTC.

V is TRBV10-3 and J is TRBJ2-3; TRBD2 agrees at 11 bases. The V segment lost 6 bases and the J segment 4 bases; nucleotides outside the gene matches: 6. The CDR3 loop spans 15 amino acids. The germline V gene has CDR1 ENHRY and CDR2 SYGVKD. The CDR3 is CAIRTLAGDSDTQYF. The CDR3 nucleotides are TGTGCCATCAGAACACTAGCGGGGGACTCAGATACGCAGTATTTT.

The chain uses TRBV29-1 and TRBJ2-2, with D perhaps TRBD2 (6 bases). Germline V gives CDR1 SQVTM, CDR2 ANQGSEA. The CDR3 consists of 14 residues. V was trimmed by 6 bases and J by 4 bases, leaving 15 bases between them. The CDR3 loop reads CSVTGTGITGELFF. The CDR3 nucleotides read TGCAGCGTGACCGGGACTGGAATCACCGGGGAGCTGTTTTTT.

J is TRBJ2-5 and V is TRBV7-9, with D tentatively TRBD2 (6 bases). This CDR3 has 15 amino acids. The germline V gene encodes CDR1 SEHNR and CDR2 FQNEAQ (reference sequence). Trimming stripped 4 bases from V and 7 bases from J, with 19 bases between. The CDR3 sequence: CASSSTTDYRGTQYF. As DNA, the CDR3 is TGTGCCAGCAGCTCCACGACGGACTACCGCGGGACCCAGTACTTC.

The chain carries TRBV7-9 and TRBJ2-2, with 7 bases identical to TRBD1. CDR1 and CDR2 (germline): SEHNR, FQNEAQ (reference sequence). V trimming: 2 bases; J trimming: 5 bases; junction bases outside the gene matches: 8. The CDR3 sequence is 16 residues long. The DNA of the CDR3 is TGTGCCAGCAGCTTATCTCCGGGACAGTCTACCGGGGAGCTGTTTTTT. As protein: CASSLSPGQSTGELFF.

The V gene is TRBV29-1, the J gene TRBJ2-7; D unresolved. CDR1 SQVTM and CDR2 ANQGSEA come from the germline V gene. The CDR3 is 9 residues long. Trimming cost V 8 bases and J 1 base, with 3 bases left between them. The CDR3 is CSRSYEQYF. The CDR3 nucleotides read TGCAGCCGTTCCTACGAGCAGTACTTC.

The V gene is TRBV10-3, the J gene TRBJ2-1, with D possibly matching TRBD2 (6 bases). Per the germline V gene, CDR1 is ENHRY and CDR2 is SYGVKD. The CDR3 length is 15 residues. V dropped 0 bases and J dropped 9 bases, with 15 bases sitting between them. The CDR3 reads CAISESRDLVPEQFF. The CDR3 coding sequence is TGTGCCATCAGTGAGTCGCGGGACTTAGTTCCTGAGCAGTTCTTC.

In this sample, this clone turned up once. The chain employs TRBV30 and TRBJ2-5; 7 nucleotides match TRBD1. V lost 2 bases to trimming and J lost 0 bases; unmatched junction nucleotides: 3. Germline CDR1 is GTSNPN and CDR2 is SVGIG (reference sequence). The length of the CDR3 is 14 residues. CDR3 residues: CAWSLGQHQETQYF. CDR3 sequence (DNA): TGTGCCTGGAGTCTGGGACAGCACCAAGAGACCCAGTACTTC. Using reference TRBV30 and TRBJ2-5 for the parts outside the CDR3, the full variable domain is SQTIHQWPATLVQPVGSPLSLECTVEGTSNPNLYWYRQAAGRGLQLLFYSVGIGQISSEVPQNLSASRPQDRQFILSSKKLLLSDSGFYLCAWSLGQHQETQYFGPGTRLLVL.

DNA of the CDR3: TGTGCCACCCTACGACAGGGGGCGCGAGAGCAGTACTTC. Translated, it gives CATLRQGAREQYF. The gene calls are TRBV28 and TRBJ2-7; 10 bases agree with TRBD1. Germline CDR1 reads MDHEN; CDR2 reads SYDVKM. This CDR3 has 13 residues. Trimming at V came to 10 bases and at J to 7 bases, leaving 10 bases not matched to a gene.

The V and J genes are TRBV21-1 and TRBJ2-7; the table's D call, TRBD1, has no DNA check behind it. TRBV21-1 is deemed a pseudogene. The CDR3 sequence is 14 residues long. The CDR3 DNA sequence: TGTGCCAGCAGCAAAGGCGGACAGGGGACCGAGCAGTACTTC. Residues: CASSKGGQGTEQYF.

The chain links TRBV5-4 to TRBJ1-3; possible D gene TRBD1, 6 bases. This CDR3 has 13 residues. Trimming removed 0 bases from V and 8 bases from J, with 9 bases in between. Germline V CDR1 and CDR2: SGHNT, YYREEE (reference sequence). Written as DNA, the CDR3 is TGTGCCAGCAGCTTGGCGGGGGGCGACACCATATATTTT. It specifies CASSLAGGDTIYF.